What follows are 15 T cell receptor beta chains derived from one specimen sequenced in a study of blood T cell repertoires in COVID-19. The assay was immunoSEQ multiplex PCR, and TCRdb's table has in-frame clones only and misses some. The sample shows some 140,000 clones, roughly 76% of them seen only once. Input material: peripheral blood. These receptors were taken from an elderly man with acute or convalescent COVID-19.

This chain joins TRBV18 and TRBJ1-2; 9 bases align to TRBD1. Trimming took 2 bases from V and 7 from J; bases not matched to a gene: 8. The CDR3 consists of 15 residues. Germline CDR1 is KGHSH and CDR2 is LQKENI. DNA for the CDR3: TGTGCCAGCTCACCAGGTACACAGGGGGCCGGTGGCTACACCTTC. Its protein product is CASSPGTQGAGGYTF.

This clone was counted only a few times. The CDR3 loop is CASSLAEGGGYTF. In DNA form, the CDR3 reads TGTGCCAGCAGCTTAGCGGAGGGAGGCGGCTACACCTTC. The rearrangement uses TRBV11-2 and TRBJ1-2; the D is unclear. Germline loops: CDR1 SGHAT, CDR2 FQNNGV. CDR3 size: 13 residues. V was cut by 1 base and J by 8 bases, with 11 bases left in between.

V usage is TRBV7-9 and J usage is TRBJ1-2, with TRBD1 matching 9 bases. CDR1 and CDR2 (germline): SEHNR, FQNEAQ (reference sequence). Trimming removed 6 bases from V and 3 bases from J; junction bases left unmatched: 8. CDR3 length: 15 amino acids. The CDR3 coding sequence is TGTGCCAGCAGTTCAACAGGGGGCGCTGACTATGGCTACACCTTC. Protein: CASSSTGGADYGYTF.

This clone was recorded only once. The chain links TRBV2 to TRBJ2-7, with 9 nucleotides matching TRBD1. Per the germline V gene, CDR1 is SNHLY and CDR2 is FYNNEI. The ends lost 0 bases at V and 0 bases at J; junction bases unmatched: 6. The CDR3 sequence is 17 residues long. The CDR3 reads CASSEAGTGKISYEQYF. The DNA of the CDR3 is TGTGCCAGCAGTGAAGCGGGGACAGGGAAGATCTCCTACGAGCAGTACTTC.

This chain uses TRBV6-1 with TRBJ1-2; the match to TRBD1 covers 7 bases. CDR3 length equals 19 residues. The junction had 18 bases not matched to a gene; V was cut back by 3 bases and J by 2 bases. The germline CDR1 and CDR2 sequences are MNHNS and SASEGT. This CDR3 is CASSDGAKRLTGRNYGYTF. The CDR3 bases are TGTGCCAGCAGTGATGGGGCTAAAAGACTGACAGGGCGAAACTATGGCTACACCTTC.

The chain employs TRBV5-8 and TRBJ1-3; D is unclear. Germline CDR1 and CDR2: SGHTS and YDEGEE. With 0 bases removed from V and 5 bases from J, the gap between germline ends came to 6 bases. This CDR3 has 13 amino acids. CDR3 protein: CASSLAVRNTIYF. In DNA, the CDR3 is TGTGCCAGCAGCTTGGCCGTAAGAAACACCATATATTTT.

The V call is TRBV27, the J call TRBJ2-3; 8 bases align to TRBD2. The length of the CDR3 is 15 residues. Trimming at V came to 4 bases and at J to 3 bases, leaving 6 bases not matched to a gene. CDR1 is MNHEY and CDR2 is SMNVEV in the germline V gene (reference sequence). CDR3 in amino acids: CASSSQRGPTDTQYF. CDR3 bases: TGTGCCAGCAGTTCCCAGCGGGGGCCAACAGATACGCAGTATTTT.

The V call is TRBV6-4, the J call TRBJ1-1, with D uncertain. Trimming shortened V by 3 bases and J by 4 bases, and 9 bases separated the two germline ends. Germline lookup yields CDR1 MRHNA and CDR2 SNTAGT. This CDR3 has 13 residues. The CDR3 loop is CASSEAVGTEAFF. Here the CDR3 DNA reads TGTGCCAGCAGTGAGGCGGTGGGCACTGAAGCTTTCTTT.

The chain employs TRBV25-1 and TRBJ2-7, with D hard to call. Germline V lookup: CDR1 MGHDK, CDR2 SYGVNS. This CDR3 region has 12 residues. V lost 3 bases to trimming and J lost 4 bases, with 7 bases between them. The CDR3 loop reads CASSEGRYEQYF. CDR3 in DNA: TGTGCCAGCAGTGAGGGCAGATACGAGCAGTACTTC.

The J gene is TRBJ2-6, the V gene TRBV12-3 or TRBV12-4; no definite D call. The CDR3 sequence is 13 residues long. Trimming left V 2 bases short and J 4 bases short, with 3 bases between. CDR3 sequence: CASSLLGANVLTF. In DNA, the CDR3 is TGTGCCAGCAGTTTATTAGGGGCCAACGTCCTGACTTTC.

The chain links TRBV9 to TRBJ1-1; 7 bases line up with TRBD1. Unmatched junction bases numbered 7, after V lost 3 bases and J lost 5 bases. The CDR3 loop spans 14 amino acids. In germline, CDR1 is SGDLS, CDR2 YYNGEE. The CDR3 is CASSATGSSTEAFF. The CDR3 nucleotides are TGTGCCAGCAGCGCGACAGGGTCCTCAACTGAAGCTTTCTTT.

This clone was seen only once. The chain joins TRBV3-1 (or the pseudogene TRBV3-2) to TRBJ2-1, with D tentatively TRBD1 (6 bases). Germline V gene lookup returns CDR1 LGHDT and CDR2 YNNKEL (reference sequence). With 1 base removed from V and 7 bases from J, the gap between germline ends came to 11 bases. CDR3 length: 14 residues. The CDR3 DNA is TGTGCCAGCAGCCAAGGTCTGGACAGTAATGAGCAGTTCTTC. Protein: CASSQGLDSNEQFF.

The gene calls are TRBV9 and TRBJ2-5, with TRBD2 matching over 11 bases. Germline V gene sequence: CDR1 SGDLS, CDR2 YYNGEE. The CDR3 contains 16 residues. After removal of 8 bases from V and 5 bases from J, the junction contained 14 bases not matched to a gene. CDR3 coding DNA: TGTGCCAGAGAGTCGGGGCAACTAGCGGGGGTGGAGACCCAGTACTTC. As protein: CARESGQLAGVETQYF.

This chain connects TRBV5-1 to TRBJ1-2; TRBD1 matches at 7 bases. The CDR3 is made up of 16 amino acids. Germline CDR1 is SGHRS and CDR2 is YFSETQ. The V gene end was trimmed by 5 bases and the J gene end by 0 bases; junction bases not matched to a gene: 10. CDR3 amino acids: CASSFNTGAANYGYTF. The DNA of the CDR3 is TGCGCCAGCAGTTTCAACACAGGGGCAGCTAACTATGGCTACACCTTC.

V is TRBV6-6 and J is TRBJ1-1, with D tentatively TRBD1 (5 bases). Trimming left V 7 bases short and J 2 bases short, with 14 bases between. Germline V gene sequence: CDR1 MNHNY, CDR2 SVGAGI (reference sequence). The length of the CDR3 is 14 residues. The DNA for the CDR3 is TGTGCCAGCACCCGTCCAGGGACTAACACTGAAGCTTTCTTT. Translating gives CASTRPGTNTEAFF.